This note documents a single TCR beta chain sequence. Which antigen it targets is not known. A read error may produce the germline difference seen at one junction end. The data originate from a study of neurological immune-mediated disorders (dated by TCRdb to between 2019 and 2020). At the level of the whole study: Among the 35 or so multiple sclerosis patients, approximately 30 had relapsing-remitting MS and 3 had secondary progressive MS. The cohort included some 68 subjects: approximately 15 with HAM/TSP, some 35 with multiple sclerosis, and approximately 20 healthy controls. Peripheral blood TCR-beta repertoires from patients with HTLV-I-associated myelopathy (HAM/TSP), patients with multiple sclerosis, and healthy controls were compared in the study using UMI-based sequencing. Longitudinal samples, technical triplicates and paired sorted CD4+ and CD8+ T-cell subsets, alongside PBMC samples, were included among the approximately 99 TCR-beta libraries. Findings and caveats that apply to the study as a whole: No identical CDR3 amino acid sequences were found to be shared among expanded clones across subjects, suggesting that TCR-beta repertoires were private in all groups. No clinical or MRI features were associated with the MS cluster, and the authors said that larger cohorts are needed. In phylogenetic analysis, the repertoires of 18 of 34 MS patients grouped into a cluster of related CDR3 sequences, which suggests a possible signature at the repertoire level. TCR clonal expansion was greatest in HAM/TSP patients and smallest in MS patients, who ranked below even healthy controls.

cDNA was synthesized by template-switch 5'RACE using a primer with a 10-nucleotide random unique molecular identifier that tagged each TCR transcript. Every sequencing run yielded over 180 million TCR-beta sequences covering 15-18 subjects. The RNeasy kit was used to extract total RNA. The KAPA Real-time Library Amplification kit was used to amplify TCR-beta VDJ regions with primers for the TCR constant region and the 5'RACE anchor. A first PCR added sample indexes and Illumina adaptors, after which a second PCR increased the library yield. The roughly 650 bp TCR product was size-selected on a 2% E-gel SizeSelection system after Ampure bead purification. Library quality was checked on a Bioanalyzer, concentration was measured with Qubit, and libraries were quantified with the Kapa Library Quantification kit before pooling. Paired-end 2 x 150 bp sequencing of the libraries was performed on an Illumina HiSeq 2500. To increase sequence diversity, roughly 24-32% phiX was spiked into each library pool. In the authors' own workflow: Quality-filtered reads were processed with the UMI-based MiGEC pipeline, and over 80% of raw TCR sequences were removed by the MiGEC pipeline during error correction. VDJ genes were aligned to IMGT germline references, and clonotypes were defined by unique CDR3 amino acid sequence plus V-J genes. VDJtools evaluated clonal expansion, Shannon diversity and CDR3 relatedness (CalcPairwiseDistances, ClusterSamples); CLCbio workbench built phylogenetic trees. Clones with at least 8 unique UMIs were defined as expanded, with this threshold being based on coefficient-of-variation modelling across technical triplicates. TCRdb reanalyzed the raw reads on its own, using fastp at Q25 for trimming and MiXCR for clone calling, and kept in-frame beta chains. Identical CDR3 proteins give one entry, which carries the most common genes and DNA. These V and J calls originate from TCRdb's pipeline instead of the authors' own analysis. For this sample there are about 55,000 distinct CDR3 sequences; approximately 3.8% appear just once. The ten largest clones capture approximately 1.6% of the sample.

Libraries from unsorted PBMCs were made from 2 million PBMCs kept in RNAlater at -80 degrees C until RNA extraction. Multiple sclerosis patients were enrolled in a US clinical protocol evaluating disease progression by magnetic resonance imaging. Peripheral blood underwent Ficoll-Hypaque density gradient centrifugation to isolate PBMCs, which were then cryopreserved in liquid nitrogen. There are 19 amino acids in the CDR3, from cysteine to phenylalanine inclusive. The only DNA kept is the CDR3, 57 bases in frame from the first base. CDR1 and CDR2 were assigned from the germline V gene (reference sequence) as LNHNV and YYDKDF.

The sequenced sample consisted of PBMCs. This receptor was taken from a man aged 25 to 40 with multiple sclerosis. Recombination connected TRBV15 to TRBJ1-6, and possibly TRBD1, on 5 matching bases. CDR3 loop: CATRETWQGRFDYNSPLNF. The sequence in DNA is TGTGCCACCAGAGAGACTTGGCAGGGTAGATTCGACTATAATTCACCCCTCAACTTT.